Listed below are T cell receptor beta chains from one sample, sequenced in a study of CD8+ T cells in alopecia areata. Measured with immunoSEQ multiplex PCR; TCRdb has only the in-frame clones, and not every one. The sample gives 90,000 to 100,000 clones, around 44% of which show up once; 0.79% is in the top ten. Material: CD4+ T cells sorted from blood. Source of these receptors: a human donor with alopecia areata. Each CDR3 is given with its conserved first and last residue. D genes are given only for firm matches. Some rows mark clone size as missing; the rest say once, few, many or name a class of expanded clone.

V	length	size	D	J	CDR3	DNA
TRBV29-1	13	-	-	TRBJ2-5	CSSRRDSQETQYF	TGCAGCTCGAGGCGGGACAGCCAAGAGACCCAGTACTTC
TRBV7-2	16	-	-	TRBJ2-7	CASSSFPRGKDYEQYF	TGTGCCAGCAGCTCATTTCCCAGGGGAAAGGATTACGAGCAGTACTTC
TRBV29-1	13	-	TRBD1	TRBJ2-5	CSVEVTGKETQYF	TGCAGCGTTGAAGTGACAGGGAAAGAGACCCAGTACTTC
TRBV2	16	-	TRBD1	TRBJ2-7	CASSDLFDRGKYEQYF	TGTGCCAGCAGTGATCTGTTTGACAGGGGCAAGTACGAGCAGTACTTC
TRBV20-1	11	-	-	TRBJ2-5	CSAAHGKTQYF	TGCAGTGCCGCGCACGGGAAGACCCAGTACTTC
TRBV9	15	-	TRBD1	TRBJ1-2	CASSAAMTGHYGYTF	TGTGCCAGCAGCGCGGCGATGACAGGGCACTATGGCTACACCTTC
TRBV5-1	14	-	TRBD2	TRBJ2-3	CASSWGLATDTQYF	TGCGCCAGCAGCTGGGGACTAGCAACAGATACGCAGTATTTT
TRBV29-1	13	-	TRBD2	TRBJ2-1	CSAGTSGSNEQFF	TGCAGCGCTGGGACTAGCGGGAGTAATGAGCAGTTCTTC
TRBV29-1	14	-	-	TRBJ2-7	CSAVSGDASGEQYF	TGCAGCGCAGTTTCAGGGGACGCCTCGGGAGAGCAGTACTTC
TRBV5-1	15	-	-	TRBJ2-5	CASSFQGQIQETQYF	TGCGCCAGCAGTTTTCAAGGACAGATCCAAGAGACCCAGTACTTC
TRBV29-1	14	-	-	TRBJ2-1	CSVEVVRSNNEQFF	TGCAGCGTTGAAGTGGTTCGCTCCAACAATGAGCAGTTCTTC
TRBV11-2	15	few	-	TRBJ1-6	CASSSFGGDNSPLHF	TGTGCCAGCAGCTCCTTCGGTGGGGATAATTCACCCCTCCACTTT
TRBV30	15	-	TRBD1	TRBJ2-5	CAWSDLDRVVETQYF	TGTGCCTGGAGTGACCTTGACAGGGTTGTAGAGACCCAGTACTTC
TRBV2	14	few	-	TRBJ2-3	CASSVVIAADTQYF	TGTGCCAGCAGTGTGGTCATAGCGGCAGATACGCAGTATTTT
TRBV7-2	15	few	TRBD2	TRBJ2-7	CASSPKSGGLREQYF	TGTGCCAGCAGCCCGAAGAGCGGGGGGCTAAGGGAGCAGTACTTC
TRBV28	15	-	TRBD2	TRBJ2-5	CASSSAGGPGETQYF	TGTGCCAGCAGTTCGGCGGGAGGGCCGGGAGAGACCCAGTACTTC
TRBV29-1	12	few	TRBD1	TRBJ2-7	CSVVGQSYEQYF	TGCAGCGTCGTGGGACAGTCCTACGAGCAGTACTTC
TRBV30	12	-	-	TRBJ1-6	CASQSGNSPLHF	TGTGCTTCCCAGTCGGGTAATTCACCCCTCCACTTT
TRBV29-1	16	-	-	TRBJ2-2	CSVAGVEGGITGELFF	TGCAGCGTTGCAGGTGTAGAGGGCGGAATTACCGGGGAGCTGTTTTTT
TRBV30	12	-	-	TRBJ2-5	CAWTGVRETQYF	TGTGCCTGGACAGGGGTAAGAGAGACCCAGTACTTC
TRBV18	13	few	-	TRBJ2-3	CASSPTATDTQYF	TGTGCCAGCTCACCGACAGCCACAGATACGCAGTATTTT
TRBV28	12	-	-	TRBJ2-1	CASSSGVNEQFF	TGTGCCAGCAGTTCGGGGGTCAATGAGCAGTTCTTC
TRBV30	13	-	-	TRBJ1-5	CAWSAGLGQPQHF	TGTGCCTGGAGTGCAGGATTGGGTCAGCCCCAGCATTTT
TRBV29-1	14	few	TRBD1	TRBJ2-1	CSGGGQGSYNEQFF	TGCAGCGGGGGAGGACAGGGATCCTACAATGAGCAGTTCTTC
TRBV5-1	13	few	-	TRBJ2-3	CASSLGPPDTQYF	TGCGCCAGCAGCTTGGGCCCCCCGGATACGCAGTATTTT
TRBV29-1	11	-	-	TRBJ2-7	CSVDESYEQYF	TGCAGCGTTGATGAGTCCTACGAGCAGTACTTC
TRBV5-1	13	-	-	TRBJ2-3	CASSLASLTAGYF	TGCGCCAGCAGCTTGGCCTCGTTGACAGCGGGGTATTTT
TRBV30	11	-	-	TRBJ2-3	CAWRRGDTQYF	TGTGCCTGGAGGCGGGGAGATACGCAGTATTTT
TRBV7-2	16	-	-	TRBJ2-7	CASSLDGAGSLYEQYF	TGTGCCAGCAGCTTAGACGGCGCGGGCTCTCTATACGAGCAGTACTTC
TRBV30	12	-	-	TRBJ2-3	CAWGYTTDTQYF	TGTGCCTGGGGTTATACCACAGATACGCAGTATTTT
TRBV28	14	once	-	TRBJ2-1	CASSLQGTTNEQFF	TGTGCCAGCAGTTTGCAGGGGACAACCAATGAGCAGTTCTTC
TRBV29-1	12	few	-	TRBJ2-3	CSVGRVTDTQYF	TGCAGCGTTGGGAGGGTGACAGATACGCAGTATTTT
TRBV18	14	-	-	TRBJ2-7	CASSLPGRNYEQYF	TGTGCCAGCTCACTCCCAGGTCGAAACTACGAGCAGTACTTC
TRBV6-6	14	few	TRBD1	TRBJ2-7	CASSPSGQVYEQYF	TGTGCCAGCAGCCCGAGCGGACAGGTTTACGAGCAGTACTTC
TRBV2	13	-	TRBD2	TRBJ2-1	CASSELGGGEQFF	TGTGCCAGCAGTGAGCTCGGCGGGGGGGAGCAGTTCTTC
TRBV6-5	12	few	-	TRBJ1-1	CASSLTGREAFF	TGTGCCAGCAGTTTAACAGGGAGAGAAGCTTTCTTT
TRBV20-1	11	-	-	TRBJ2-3	CSATSTDTQYF	TGCAGTGCTACGTCCACAGATACGCAGTATTTT
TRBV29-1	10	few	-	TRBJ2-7	CSGGDYEQYF	TGCAGCGGAGGGGACTACGAGCAGTACTTC
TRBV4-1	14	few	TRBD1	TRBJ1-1	CASSHGQVDTEAFF	TGCGCCAGCAGCCACGGACAGGTGGACACTGAAGCTTTCTTT
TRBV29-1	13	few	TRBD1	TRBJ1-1	CSAQGQRNTEAFF	TGCAGCGCGCAGGGACAGAGGAACACTGAAGCTTTCTTT
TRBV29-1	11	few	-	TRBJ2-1	CSVEEGLVGFF	TGCAGCGTTGAAGAGGGTCTAGTAGGTTTCTTC
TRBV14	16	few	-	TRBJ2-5	CASSQVASGPAEAQYF	TGTGCCAGCAGCCAAGTCGCTTCGGGCCCAGCGGAGGCCCAGTACTTC
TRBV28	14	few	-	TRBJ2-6	CASSPRWMANVLTF	TGTGCCAGCAGCCCAAGATGGATGGCCAACGTCCTGACTTTC
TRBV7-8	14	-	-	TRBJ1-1	CASSPGWRGTEAFF	TGTGCCAGCAGCCCAGGGTGGAGGGGCACTGAAGCTTTCTTT
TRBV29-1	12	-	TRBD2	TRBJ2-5	CSAQAGQETQYF	TGCAGCGCACAAGCGGGGCAAGAGACCCAGTACTTC
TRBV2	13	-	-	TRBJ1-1	CASSEARGGAAFF	TGTGCCAGCAGTGAAGCGCGCGGGGGGGCAGCTTTCTTT